This TCR beta chain originates from a study of T cell responses to AZD1222 COVID-19 vaccine. Findings of the study overall: Mostly white British, mostly female donors; authors suggested clonal diversity may be underestimated. Seropositive at baseline were only a handful of AZD1222 recipients. Distributed over spike, vaccine-associated CD4 TCRs predominated at 160-218 and 743-854.

The V and J ends lost 1 base and 1 base respectively, with 10 bases between them. The germline CDR1 and CDR2 sequences are SGHNT and YENEEA. CDR3 length equals 16 residues. Assay used: immunoSEQ multiplex PCR; TCRdb lists only in-frame clones, some missing. The profile shows hundreds of thousands of clones, roughly 91% of them singletons. Notes on this clone: Antigen unknown.

The rearrangement uses TRBV11-3 and TRBJ2-2; D unclear. This receptor was obtained from an adult in good health. Sequencing was performed on peripheral blood, taken on day 0 of MenACWY control vaccination. The CDR3 reads CASSLGAPGNTGELFF. CDR3 sequence (DNA): TGTGCCAGCAGCTTAGGGGCCCCAGGGAACACCGGGGAGCTGTTTTTT.